The T cell receptor beta chain under discussion was sequenced for a study of blood T cells in healthy people across ages. Study-level points and caveats: The unsorted PBMCs prevented any conclusive comparison of naive versus antigen-experienced cells. Estimated diversity across one million T cells was deemed an underestimate.

Using a J-beta primer mix together with a sample-barcoded 5' primer, a second PCR was run for 7 to 11 cycles. One entry per CDR3 protein, called by TCRdb with MiXCR from the 5' RACE reads. The table shows 1.2 million to 1.5 million distinct CDR3 sequences, with 45% to 70% occurring only once. Trimming shortened V by 2 bases and J by 2 bases, and 11 bases separated the two germline ends. The germline gives CDR1 SEHNR, CDR2 FQNEAQ (reference sequence). The CDR3 has 15 amino acids. The study recruited healthy Caucasian donors from Russia who were aged about 6 to 90. Peripheral blood from each donor was collected in a volume of approximately 9.5 milliliters. As regards this clonotype: The antigen remains unidentified.

The rearrangement joins TRBV7-9 to TRBJ2-3, with D unclear. Sequenced sample: blood. The clonotype was recovered from a man between 18 and 29 years old in good health. This chain's CDR3 is CASSLWKLLTDTQYF. The CDR3 nucleotides are TGTGCCAGCAGCTTATGGAAGCTCCTCACAGATACGCAGTATTTT. The variable domain in full, with the rest retrieved from reference TRBV7-9 and TRBJ2-3, is DTGVSQNPRHKITKRGQNVTFRCDPISEHNRLYWYRQTLGQGPEFLTYFQNEAQLEKSRLLSDRFSAERPKGSFSTLEIQRTEQGDSAMYLCASSLWKLLTDTQYFGPGTRLTVL.